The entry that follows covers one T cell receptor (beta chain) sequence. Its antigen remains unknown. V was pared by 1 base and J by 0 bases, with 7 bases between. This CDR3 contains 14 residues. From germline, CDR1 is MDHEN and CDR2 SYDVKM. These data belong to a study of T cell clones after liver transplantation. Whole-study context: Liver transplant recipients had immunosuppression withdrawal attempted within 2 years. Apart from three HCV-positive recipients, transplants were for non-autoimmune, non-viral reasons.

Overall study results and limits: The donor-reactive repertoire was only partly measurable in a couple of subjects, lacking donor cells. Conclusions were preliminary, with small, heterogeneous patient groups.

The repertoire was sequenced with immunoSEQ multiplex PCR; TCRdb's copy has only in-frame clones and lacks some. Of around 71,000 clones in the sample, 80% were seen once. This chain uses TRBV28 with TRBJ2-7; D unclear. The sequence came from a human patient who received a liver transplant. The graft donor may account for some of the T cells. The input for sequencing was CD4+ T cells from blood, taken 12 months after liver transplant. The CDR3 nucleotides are TGTGCCAGCAGTTTATTTCCTAGCTCCTACGAGCAGTACTTC. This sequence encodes CASSLFPSSYEQYF. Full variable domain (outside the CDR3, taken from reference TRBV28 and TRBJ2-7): DVKVTQSSRYLVKRTGEKVFLECVQDMDHENMFWYRQDPGLGLRLIYFSYDVKMKEKGDIPEGYSVSREKKERFSLILESASTNQTSMYLCASSLFPSSYEQYFGPGTRLTVT.